The 20 T cell receptor beta chains in this list originate from one sample, sequenced in a study of cytotoxic CD8 clonotypes in ibrutinib-treated CLL. The method was immunoSEQ multiplex PCR; TCRdb's version includes in-frame clones alone and lacks a portion of them. The sample lists more than 140,000 clones; around three quarters were seen once. The sample in question was PBMCs, obtained after 12 months of ibrutinib treatment. The receptor set was obtained from a human donor with chronic lymphocytic leukemia.

This clone was observed a few times. The chain combines TRBV29-1 with TRBJ2-3, with D maybe TRBD2 (7 bases). Germline V lookup: CDR1 SQVTM, CDR2 ANQGSEA. V shed 6 bases and J shed 6 bases, with 13 bases lying between them. The CDR3 is made up of 12 amino acids. As DNA, the CDR3 is TGCAGCGTGACTCGGGGGGCGGATACGCAGTATTTT. Its translation is CSVTRGADTQYF.

The chain employs TRBV4-3 and TRBJ2-7; maybe TRBD1 (6 bases). The ends were cut back, 4 bases at V and 3 bases at J, with 13 bases in the middle. Germline loops: CDR1 LGHNA, CDR2 YSLEER. The CDR3 runs 14 residues. CDR3 DNA: TGCGCCAGCAGCCTCTCGACAGGCGACTACGAGCAGTACTTC. This sequence encodes CASSLSTGDYEQYF.

V usage is TRBV9 and J usage is TRBJ1-2; TRBD1 might be the D (6 bases). The V and J ends lost 4 bases and 0 bases respectively, with 16 bases between them. The CDR3 spans 16 residues. Germline V gives CDR1 SGDLS, CDR2 YYNGEE. The CDR3 DNA follows: TGTGCCAGCAGCCCTAGGGCGCGGACAGCTAACTATGGCTACACCTTC. Its protein product is CASSPRARTANYGYTF.

The chain combines TRBV10-3 with TRBJ2-2; tentative D call: TRBD1 (7 bases). This CDR3 has 13 amino acids. Germline CDR1 and CDR2: ENHRY and SYGVKD. The V end lost 11 bases, the J end lost 3 bases, and 13 bases lay between the germline ends. CDR3: CASGGQHTGELFF. The CDR3, as DNA: TGTGCCTCCGGGGGACAGCACACCGGGGAGCTGTTTTTT.

This clone was seen a handful of times. Other DNA sequences in this specimen translate into the identical CDR3. This sequence joins TRBV7-9 and TRBJ1-5; no reliable D call. The CDR3 is 13 residues long. The germline V gene has CDR1 SEHNR and CDR2 FQNEAQ (reference sequence). Trimming shortened V by 2 bases and J by 2 bases, and 4 bases separated the two germline ends. In DNA, the CDR3 is TGTGCCAGCAGCTTAACAGGCAATCAGCCCCAGCATTTT. Translation: CASSLTGNQPQHF.

The V call is TRBV29-1, the J call TRBJ2-7; D uncertain. CDR1 SQVTM and CDR2 ANQGSEA come from the germline V gene. The CDR3 extends over 13 amino acids. Trimming took off 7 bases at V and 1 base at J, with 14 bases between the two ends. The CDR3 region is CSAQPGPSYEQYF. The CDR3 DNA reads as TGCAGCGCCCAACCCGGACCTTCCTACGAGCAGTACTTC.

CDR3 sequence reads: CAILFYEQYF. The CDR3 region has the DNA TGTGCCATCCTTTTCTACGAGCAGTACTTC. This chain links TRBV6-5 with TRBJ2-7; D gene ambiguous. The CDR3 extends over 10 amino acids. V lost 10 bases and J lost 3, with 7 bases in between. In germline, CDR1 is MNHEY, CDR2 SVGAGI.

The V call is TRBV16, the J call TRBJ2-7; 7 positions match TRBD1. This CDR3 has 12 residues. With V trimmed by 4 bases and J by 9 bases, 6 bases remained unmatched. CDR1 and CDR2 (germline): KGHSY, FQNENV. As DNA, the CDR3 is TGTGCCAGCAGCCCGGGACAGTCAGGGCAGTACTTC. The encoded protein is CASSPGQSGQYF. The full variable domain, its missing parts supplied by reference TRBV16 and TRBJ2-7, is GEEVAQTPKHLVRGEGQKAKLYCAPIKGHSYVFWYQQVLKNEFKFLISFQNENVFDETGMPKERFSAKCLPNSPCSLEIQATKLEDSAVYFCASSPGQSGQYFGPGTRLTVT.

CDR3 protein: CASSFLGTGSYEQYF. CDR3 sequence (DNA): TGTGCCAGCAGCTTCCTCGGGACAGGGTCCTACGAGCAGTACTTC. The chain recombines TRBV7-9 with TRBJ2-7; TRBD1 matches 9 bases. The V gene's germline CDR1 is SEHNR and CDR2 FQNEAQ (reference sequence). This CDR3 comprises 15 residues. The trim removed 3 bases at V and 1 base at J, leaving 4 bases unmatched. Full variable domain (rest looked up from reference TRBV7-9 and TRBJ2-7): DTGVSQNPRHKITKRGQNVTFRCDPISEHNRLYWYRQTLGQGPEFLTYFQNEAQLEKSRLLSDRFSAERPKGSFSTLEIQRTEQGDSAMYLCASSFLGTGSYEQYFGPGTRLTVT.

The chain employs TRBV7-8 and TRBJ2-7, with a weak D call TRBD2 (6 bases). This CDR3 comprises 14 residues. V lost 5 bases to trimming and J lost 9 bases, with 20 bases between them. CDR1 SGHVS and CDR2 FQNEAQ come from the germline V gene. In DNA form, the CDR3 reads TGTGCCAGCAGCATGTATAGCGGCACCTTAGGGCAGTACTTC. Translation gives CASSMYSGTLGQYF.

V usage is TRBV7-6 and J usage is TRBJ1-1, with 7 bases that match TRBD1. This CDR3 has 13 amino acids. V lost 5 bases, J lost 5 bases, and 5 bases stayed unmatched. Germline CDR1 and CDR2: SGHVS and FNYEAQ. The CDR3 region has the DNA TGTGCCAGCAGCACCGGGACAGTAACTGAAGCTTTCTTT. It codes for CASSTGTVTEAFF. Together with reference TRBV7-6 and TRBJ1-1, the CDR3 gives the full variable domain: GAGVSQSPRYKVTKRGQDVALRCDPISGHVSLYWYRQALGQGPEFLTYFNYEAQQDKSGLPNDRFSAERPEGSISTLTIQRTEQRDSAMYRCASSTGTVTEAFFGQGTRLTVV.

CDR3 in DNA: TGTGCCAGCAGCTTAGGAGGTCGCGGCAGCACAGATACGCAGTATTTT. It yields the protein CASSLGGRGSTDTQYF. The chain is built from TRBV7-6 and TRBJ2-3; D not resolved. This CDR3 region has 16 residues. Trimming took off 1 base at V and 0 bases at J, with 11 bases between the two ends. Germline V gives CDR1 SGHVS, CDR2 FNYEAQ.

Turning to this clone: The sample contains more than one DNA sequence encoding this CDR3. The CDR3 DNA sequence: TGTGCCAGCAGTTTAAGCGACTACGAGCAGTACTTC. Translated, it gives CASSLSDYEQYF. The chain has TRBV28 and TRBJ2-7; D call uncertain. Looked up from germline, CDR1 is MDHEN and CDR2 is SYDVKM. Trimming took off 2 bases at V and 3 bases at J, with 5 bases between the two ends. This CDR3 region has 12 residues.

The genes are TRBV5-1 and TRBJ2-3; D call uncertain. Between the trimmed V and J ends, which lost 3 bases and 2 bases, there was a span of 22 bases. CDR3 size: 18 residues. Germline V gene sequence: CDR1 SGHRS, CDR2 YFSETQ. The CDR3 spells CASSSRNSPLNPTDTQYF. CDR3 in DNA: TGCGCCAGCAGCTCCCGGAACTCACCCCTAAATCCCACAGATACGCAGTATTTT.

In its sample, this clone was seen a few times. The J gene is TRBJ1-5, the V gene TRBV19; D remains ambiguous. This CDR3 spans 14 amino acids. Deletions cut 0 bases from V and 7 bases from J, with 10 bases between. CDR1 and CDR2 from the germline V gene are LNHDA and SQIVND (reference sequence). The CDR3 nucleotides are TGTGCCAGTAGTATAGAACCCGAGAGGCAGCCCCAGCATTTT. Translating it yields CASSIEPERQPQHF.

The chain uses TRBV5-1 and TRBJ2-3, with TRBD2 matching over 9 bases. CDR3 size: 15 residues. J was trimmed by 0 bases and V by 6 bases; bases with no gene match: 5. Germline loops: CDR1 SGHRS, CDR2 YFSETQ. CDR3 sequence reads: CASTPSGGSTDTQYF. Written as DNA, the CDR3 is TGCGCCAGCACACCGAGCGGGGGGAGCACAGATACGCAGTATTTT. Using reference TRBV5-1 and TRBJ2-3 for the parts outside the CDR3, the full variable domain is KAGVTQTPRYLIKTRGQQVTLSCSPISGHRSVSWYQQTPGQGLQFLFEYFSETQRNKGNFPGRFSGRQFSNSRSEMNVSTLELGDSALYLCASTPSGGSTDTQYFGPGTRLTVL.

The chain uses TRBV5-1 and TRBJ2-1; no firm D call. The V gene lost 0 bases and the J gene lost 3 bases, with 19 bases spanning the gap. Germline values: CDR1 SGHRS, CDR2 YFSETQ. The CDR3 is made up of 18 amino acids. The CDR3 reads CASSLVVGLNPFYNEQFF. The CDR3 DNA is TGCGCCAGCAGCTTGGTAGTAGGCCTCAACCCTTTCTACAATGAGCAGTTCTTC.

This clone appeared a single time. CDR3 sequence: CASSLGGPEQYF. Written as DNA, the CDR3 is TGTGCCAGCAGCCTCGGGGGGCCCGAGCAGTACTTC. This chain joins TRBV2 and TRBJ2-7, with D maybe TRBD2 (7 bases). CDR1 SNHLY and CDR2 FYNNEI come from the germline V gene. This CDR3 is built from 12 residues. Trimming left V 6 bases short and J 6 bases short, with 12 bases between.

V usage is TRBV5-4 and J usage is TRBJ2-2; no clear D gene. CDR1 and CDR2 from the germline V gene are SGHNT and YYREEE (reference sequence). Trimming pared 0 bases from V and 4 bases from J, leaving 4 bases between. The CDR3 has 13 amino acids. CDR3 coding DNA: TGTGCCAGCAGCTTGGGGGTCACCGGGGAGCTGTTTTTT. As protein: CASSLGVTGELFF.

The V and J genes are TRBV27 and TRBJ1-2; D gene ambiguous. With 0 bases removed from V and 6 bases from J, the gap between germline ends came to 8 bases. Germline V gene sequence: CDR1 MNHEY, CDR2 SMNVEV (reference sequence). The CDR3 covers 13 residues. The CDR3 protein is CASSLSTGNGYTF. The CDR3 nucleotides are TGTGCCAGCAGTTTATCGACTGGGAATGGCTACACCTTC.